This TCR beta chain originates from a study of CD8 T cells in ankylosing spondylitis. Regarding the study as a whole: Ankylosing spondylitis blood seemed to carry a telltale TCR beta motif made of several highly homologous variants.

Each CDR3 protein gets one entry after TCRdb re-called the 5' RACE reads with MiXCR. The repertoire has around 430,000 distinct CDR3 sequences, over 15% of them found once; the top ten carry approximately 1%. Germline values: CDR1 SGHDN, CDR2 FVKESK. The CDR3 length is 17 residues. Trimming stripped 2 bases from V and 4 bases from J, with 17 bases between. The table lists this clonotype with a count of one. Its antigen is unidentified. V is TRBV14 and J is TRBJ2-2; D remains ambiguous. The sequence came from a male donor with ankylosing spondylitis. The sequencing sample was made of blood, either unsorted or a sorted T cell fraction (not recorded which). CDR3: CASSQFLRQTSTGELFF. CDR3 in DNA: TGTGCCAGCAGCCAATTTTTGAGGCAGACGTCCACCGGGGAGCTGTTTTTT.